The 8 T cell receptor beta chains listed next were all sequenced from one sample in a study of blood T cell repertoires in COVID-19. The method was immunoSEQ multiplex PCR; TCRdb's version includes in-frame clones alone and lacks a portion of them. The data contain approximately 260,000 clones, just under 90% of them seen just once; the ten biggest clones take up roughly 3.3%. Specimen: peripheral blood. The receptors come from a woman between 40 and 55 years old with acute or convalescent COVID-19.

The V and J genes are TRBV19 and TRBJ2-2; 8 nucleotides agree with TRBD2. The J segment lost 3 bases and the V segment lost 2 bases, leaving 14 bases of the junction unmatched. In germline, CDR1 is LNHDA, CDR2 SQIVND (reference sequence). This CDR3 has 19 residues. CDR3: CASSIRGQGLAGYTGELFF. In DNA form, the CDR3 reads TGTGCCAGTAGTATAAGAGGGCAGGGATTAGCGGGGTACACCGGGGAGCTGTTTTTT.

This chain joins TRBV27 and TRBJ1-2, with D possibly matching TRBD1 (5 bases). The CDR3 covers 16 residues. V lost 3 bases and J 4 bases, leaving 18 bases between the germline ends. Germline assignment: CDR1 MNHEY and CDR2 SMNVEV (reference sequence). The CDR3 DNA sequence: TGTGCCAGCAGTTTTTCGGGAGGACGGGGGATCTATGGCTACACCTTC. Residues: CASSFSGGRGIYGYTF.

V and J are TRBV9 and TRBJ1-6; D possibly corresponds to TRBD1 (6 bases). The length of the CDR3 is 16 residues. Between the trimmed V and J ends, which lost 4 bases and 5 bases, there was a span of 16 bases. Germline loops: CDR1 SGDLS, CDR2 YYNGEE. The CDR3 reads CASSSQGSPNNSPLHF. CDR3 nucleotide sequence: TGTGCCAGCAGCTCCCAGGGGTCGCCCAATAATTCACCCCTCCACTTT.

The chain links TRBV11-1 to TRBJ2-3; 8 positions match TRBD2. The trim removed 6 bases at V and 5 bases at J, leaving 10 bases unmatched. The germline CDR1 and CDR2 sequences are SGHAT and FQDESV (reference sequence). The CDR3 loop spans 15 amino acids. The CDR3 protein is CASSQSGGQLDTQYF. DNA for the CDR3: TGTGCCAGCAGTCAGTCGGGGGGGCAATTAGATACGCAGTATTTT.

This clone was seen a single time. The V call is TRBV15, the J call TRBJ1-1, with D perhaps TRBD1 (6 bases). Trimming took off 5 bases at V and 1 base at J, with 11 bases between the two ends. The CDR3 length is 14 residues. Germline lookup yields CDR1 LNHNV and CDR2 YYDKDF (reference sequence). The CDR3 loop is CATSARGANTEAFF. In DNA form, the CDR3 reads TGTGCCACCAGCGCCAGGGGTGCGAACACTGAAGCTTTCTTT.

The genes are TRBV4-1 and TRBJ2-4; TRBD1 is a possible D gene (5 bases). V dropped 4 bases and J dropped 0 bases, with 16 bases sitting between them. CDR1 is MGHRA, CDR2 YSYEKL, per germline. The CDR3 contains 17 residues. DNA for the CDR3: TGCGCCAGCAGCCCCCAATCGGACACACTAGCCAAAAACATTCAGTACTTC. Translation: CASSPQSDTLAKNIQYF.

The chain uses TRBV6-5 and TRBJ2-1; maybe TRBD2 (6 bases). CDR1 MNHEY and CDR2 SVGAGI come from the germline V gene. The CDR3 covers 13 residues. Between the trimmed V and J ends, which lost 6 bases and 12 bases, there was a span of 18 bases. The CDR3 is CASRTTRGAGQFF. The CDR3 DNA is TGTGCCAGCAGAACCACGCGCGGGGCCGGGCAGTTCTTC.

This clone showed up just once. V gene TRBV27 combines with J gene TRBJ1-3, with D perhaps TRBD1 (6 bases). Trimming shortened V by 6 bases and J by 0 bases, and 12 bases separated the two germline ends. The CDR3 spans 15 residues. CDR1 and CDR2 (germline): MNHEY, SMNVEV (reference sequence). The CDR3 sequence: CASRGAGSSGNTIYF. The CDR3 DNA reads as TGTGCCAGCAGGGGGGCGGGCTCCTCTGGAAACACCATATATTTT.